This entry describes one T cell receptor beta chain. Its specificity is not known. This sample was taken from a study of OX40 agonist ivuxolimab in advanced cancers. Study-wide findings and caveats: Circulating CD4+ and CD8+ T cells showed clonal expansion by week 6 at 0.1 to 3.0 mg/kg.

Trimming shortened V by 3 bases and J by 8 bases, and 24 bases separated the two germline ends. The CDR3 has 17 amino acids. Germline CDR1 reads LNHNV; CDR2 reads YYDKDF (reference sequence). Here immunoSEQ multiplex PCR was the method, and the copy in TCRdb shows in-frame clones only, minus some. The table records fewer than 15,000 clones, around 83% of them present only once. This TCR came from an adult with an advanced solid tumor such as melanoma, head and neck, liver or kidney cancer. The specimen was CD4+ or CD8+ T cells sorted from blood, collected in a trial of the OX40 agonist ivuxolimab. The J gene is TRBJ2-3, the V gene TRBV15; possible D gene TRBD1, 5 bases. CDR3 loop: CATSRGPTGPLTSTQYF. CDR3 sequence (DNA): TGTGCCACCAGCAGGGGGCCAACCGGGCCCCTCACGAGTACGCAGTATTTT.